The 31 T cell receptor beta chains given below trace back to one sample, sequenced in a study of blood T cell repertoires in COVID-19. The table came from immunoSEQ multiplex PCR; TCRdb's copy has only in-frame clones and leaves some out. The sample records 70,000 to 85,000 clones, around 83% being singletons. The sample comprised peripheral blood. All receptors derive from an elderly man with active or convalescent COVID-19.

This chain links TRBV18 with TRBJ2-2; D gene uncertain. V was trimmed by 3 bases and J by 2 bases, leaving 13 bases between them. The CDR3 has 16 amino acids. Per the germline V gene, CDR1 is KGHSH and CDR2 is LQKENI. Here the CDR3 reads CASSPFVSVNTGELFF. Here the CDR3 DNA reads TGTGCCAGCTCACCGTTCGTTTCTGTAAACACCGGGGAGCTGTTTTTT.

This chain uses TRBV11-3 with TRBJ2-2; possibly TRBD2 for D (6 bases). The germline V gene encodes CDR1 SGHNT and CDR2 YENEEA. The CDR3 is made up of 14 amino acids. V gave up 5 bases and J gave up 4 bases, with 11 bases separating them. CDR3 loop: CASSRGTVTGELFF. The CDR3 DNA reads as TGTGCCAGCAGCCGGGGGACGGTCACCGGGGAGCTGTTTTTT.

This chain uses TRBV3-1 (or the pseudogene TRBV3-2) with TRBJ1-5; D not resolved. CDR1 LGHDT and CDR2 YNNKEL come from the germline V gene (reference sequence). The germline V and J ends were trimmed by 1 base and 0 bases, with 10 bases remaining between them. The CDR3 totals 16 residues. The CDR3 sequence: CASSQVAGPSNQPQHF. The CDR3 nucleotides read TGTGCCAGCAGCCAAGTTGCTGGGCCTAGCAATCAGCCCCAGCATTTT.

This rearrangement joins TRBV29-1 to TRBJ1-3; a weak D match, TRBD1 (6 bases). Between the trimmed V and J ends, which lost 0 bases and 3 bases, there was a span of 9 bases. The CDR3 runs to 14 residues. Germline CDR1 and CDR2: SQVTM and ANQGSEA. CDR3 sequence (DNA): TGCAGCGTTGAAGAGGGGGCCCTTGGAAACACCATATATTTT. The encoded protein is CSVEEGALGNTIYF.

This sequence joins TRBV27 and TRBJ2-2, with D maybe TRBD2 (5 bases). The CDR3 sequence is 16 residues long. The V gene lost 2 bases and the J gene lost 1 base, with 11 bases spanning the gap. Germline-derived CDR1 and CDR2 are MNHEY and SMNVEV (reference sequence). CDR3 bases: TGTGCCAGCAGTTTAATCGGGGATCTGAACACCGGGGAGCTGTTTTTT. Protein product: CASSLIGDLNTGELFF.

This chain connects TRBV5-6 to TRBJ2-5; a weak D match, TRBD2 (5 bases). Germline V gene lookup returns CDR1 SGHDT and CDR2 YYEEEE. The V end was cut by 4 bases, the J end by 1 base, with 11 bases between. This CDR3 region has 14 residues. The DNA for the CDR3 is TGTGCCAGCAGCCCCGGACTGGTCCAAGAGACCCAGTACTTC. Its translation is CASSPGLVQETQYF. The complete variable domain, with remaining parts taken from reference TRBV5-6 and TRBJ2-5, reads DAGVTQSPTHLIKTRGQQVTLRCSPKSGHDTVSWYQQALGQGPQFIFQYYEEEERQRGNFPDRFSGHQFPNYSSELNVNALLLGDSALYLCASSPGLVQETQYFGPGTRLLVL.

The chain recombines TRBV9 with TRBJ2-1; TRBD1 agrees at 8 bases. Germline V gives CDR1 SGDLS, CDR2 YYNGEE. V lost 3 bases to trimming and J lost 5 bases; unmatched junction nucleotides: 4. The CDR3 length is 14 residues. For the CDR3, the DNA is TGTGCCAGCAGCGAGGCAGGGGGCCACAATGAGCAGTTCTTC. As protein: CASSEAGGHNEQFF.

A few counts support this clone. V is TRBV2 and J is TRBJ1-1; TRBD1 is a possible D gene (6 bases). Germline CDR1 SNHLY, CDR2 FYNNEI. The CDR3 contains 14 residues. The V end lost 6 bases, the J end lost 1 base, and 12 bases lay between the germline ends. The CDR3 DNA follows: TGTGCCAGCAGCTCTTTGGGACAGAACACTGAAGCTTTCTTT. Translation: CASSSLGQNTEAFF.

This chain links TRBV11-2 with TRBJ1-1, with TRBD1 identical over 8 bases. Per the germline V gene, CDR1 is SGHAT and CDR2 is FQNNGV. V gave up 2 bases and J gave up 6 bases; unmatched junction bases: 11. The length of the CDR3 is 16 residues. The CDR3 DNA reads TGTGCCAGCAGCTTACCAGGGGGCTCCAGGTCCGCTGAAGCTTTCTTT. Translated: CASSLPGGSRSAEAFF. The whole variable domain, filled in from reference TRBV11-2 and TRBJ1-1, reads EAGVAQSPRYKIIEKRQSVAFWCNPISGHATLYWYQQILGQGPKLLIQFQNNGVVDDSQLPKDRFSAERLKGVDSTLKIQPAKLEDSAVYLCASSLPGGSRSAEAFFGQGTRLTVV.

In its sample, this clone was seen a few times. This chain uses TRBV6-5 with TRBJ2-7, with D possibly being TRBD1 (5 bases). In germline, CDR1 is MNHEY, CDR2 SVGAGI. CDR3 length: 12 amino acids. V dropped 6 bases and J dropped 2 bases, with 8 bases sitting between them. The CDR3 here is CASRTEAYEQYF. The CDR3 DNA reads as TGTGCCAGCAGGACAGAAGCCTACGAGCAGTACTTC.

This chain joins TRBV19 and TRBJ1-5; perhaps TRBD1 as D (6 bases). Per the germline V gene, CDR1 is LNHDA and CDR2 is SQIVND (reference sequence). The CDR3 runs 13 residues. The V end lost 9 bases, the J end lost 3 bases, and 12 bases lay between the germline ends. The CDR3 DNA reads TGTGCCAGCGGGACACTTACCAATCAGCCCCAGCATTTT. Its protein product is CASGTLTNQPQHF.

The chain is built from TRBV11-2 and TRBJ2-7; 14 bases align to TRBD2. The germline gives CDR1 SGHAT, CDR2 FQNNGV. V was pared by 4 bases and J by 7 bases, with 6 bases of the junction left unmatched. This CDR3 region has 15 residues. CDR3 sequence: CASSSGTSGGREQYF. The CDR3 bases are TGTGCCAGCAGCTCCGGGACTAGCGGGGGTAGGGAGCAGTACTTC.

The chain recombines TRBV7-2 with TRBJ2-7; 10 bases agree with TRBD2. J lost 3 bases, V lost 3 bases, and 2 bases had no gene match. The V gene's germline CDR1 is SGHTA and CDR2 FQGNSA. This CDR3 contains 14 residues. This chain's CDR3 is CASSFRTSGYEQYF. The CDR3 DNA is TGTGCCAGCAGCTTCCGGACTAGCGGCTACGAGCAGTACTTC.

The genes are TRBV14 and TRBJ1-1; 12 nucleotides agree with TRBD1. The CDR3 sequence is 15 residues long. Per the germline V gene, CDR1 is SGHDN and CDR2 is FVKESK. J was trimmed by 11 bases and V by 4 bases; bases with no gene match: 11. In DNA, the CDR3 is TGTGCCAGCAGCCCCCGAACGGGACAGGGGGCTCTTGCTTTCTTT. Its translation: CASSPRTGQGALAFF.

The chain is built from TRBV19 and TRBJ1-2; D gene ambiguous. Deletions cut 2 bases from V and 6 bases from J, with 7 bases between. The CDR3 spans 12 residues. The germline CDR1 and CDR2 sequences are LNHDA and SQIVND (reference sequence). The CDR3 reads CASSISENGYTF. The CDR3 DNA reads as TGTGCCAGTAGTATAAGCGAGAATGGCTACACCTTC. The full variable domain, in which reference TRBV19 and TRBJ1-2 provide the parts outside the CDR3, is DGGITQSPKYLFRKEGQNVTLSCEQNLNHDAMYWYRQDPGQGLRLIYYSQIVNDFQKGDIAEGYSVSREKKESFPLTVTSAQKNPTAFYLCASSISENGYTFGSGTRLTVV.

V usage is TRBV9 and J usage is TRBJ1-2, with a tentative D call TRBD1 (5 bases). There are 14 residues in the CDR3. Between the trimmed V and J ends, which lost 0 bases and 8 bases, there was a span of 14 bases. Germline V gives CDR1 SGDLS, CDR2 YYNGEE. The CDR3 loop is CASSVVGQGGGYTF. CDR3 nucleotides: TGTGCCAGCAGCGTAGTTGGCCAGGGAGGAGGCTACACCTTC.

The rearrangement joins TRBV5-1 to TRBJ2-3, with D perhaps matching TRBD1 (6 bases). Trimming left V 4 bases short and J 1 base short, with 16 bases between. The CDR3 is made up of 16 amino acids. Germline CDR1 and CDR2: SGHRS and YFSETQ. The CDR3: CASSLEGHGRTDTQYF. As DNA, the CDR3 is TGCGCCAGCAGCCTCGAGGGACACGGCCGCACAGATACGCAGTATTTT. The entire variable domain, with the rest obtained from reference TRBV5-1 and TRBJ2-3, is as follows: KAGVTQTPRYLIKTRGQQVTLSCSPISGHRSVSWYQQTPGQGLQFLFEYFSETQRNKGNFPGRFSGRQFSNSRSEMNVSTLELGDSALYLCASSLEGHGRTDTQYFGPGTRLTVL.

The V call is TRBV13, the J call TRBJ2-5; 14 bases match TRBD2. Germline lookup yields CDR1 PRHDT and CDR2 FYEKMQ (reference sequence). J was trimmed by 4 bases and V by 5 bases; bases with no gene match: 6. This CDR3 region has 16 residues. The DNA for the CDR3 is TGTGCCAGCAGCCGTTACGGGACTAGCGGGGGAGAGACCCAGTACTTC. Translated, it gives CASSRYGTSGGETQYF.

V is TRBV5-6 and J is TRBJ2-7; possible D gene TRBD1, 6 bases. Per the germline V gene, CDR1 is SGHDT and CDR2 is YYEEEE. The CDR3 contains 13 residues. Trimming removed 4 bases at V and 5 bases at J, with 13 bases between. CDR3 sequence (DNA): TGTGCCAGCAGCCTGTACAGGGTTCACGAGCAGTACTTC. As protein: CASSLYRVHEQYF. Using reference TRBV5-6 and TRBJ2-7 for the parts outside the CDR3, the full variable domain is DAGVTQSPTHLIKTRGQQVTLRCSPKSGHDTVSWYQQALGQGPQFIFQYYEEEERQRGNFPDRFSGHQFPNYSSELNVNALLLGDSALYLCASSLYRVHEQYFGPGTRLTVT.

This chain uses TRBV19 with TRBJ1-2; 7 bases agree with TRBD1. The germline gives CDR1 LNHDA, CDR2 SQIVND (reference sequence). V gave up 5 bases and J gave up 7 bases; unmatched junction bases: 4. CDR3 length: 12 amino acids. CDR3 amino acids: CASSPQGVGYTF. DNA of the CDR3: TGTGCCAGTAGTCCGCAGGGGGTTGGCTACACCTTC.

The gene calls are TRBV7-9 and TRBJ2-1; 11 bases line up with TRBD2. Germline lookup yields CDR1 SEHNR and CDR2 FQNEAQ (reference sequence). V lost 5 bases to trimming and J lost 5 bases; unmatched junction nucleotides: 5. The CDR3 consists of 15 residues. The CDR3 nucleotides read TGTGCCAGCAGCCGGGGACTAGCGGTTGACAATGAGCAGTTCTTC. This gives the protein CASSRGLAVDNEQFF.

V is TRBV2 and J is TRBJ2-7, with TRBD1 matching 10 bases. V shed 8 bases and J 3 bases; nucleotides not matched to a gene: 7. This CDR3 is built from 14 residues. The germline V gene has CDR1 SNHLY and CDR2 FYNNEI. For the CDR3, the DNA is TGTGCCAGCGATCCGGACAGGGGGAACTACGAGCAGTACTTC. Its translation is CASDPDRGNYEQYF.

CDR3 coding DNA: TGTGCCAGCAGTCCATTCGGGGGGACTGAAGCTTTCTTT. Encoded protein: CASSPFGGTEAFF. This chain uses TRBV7-3 with TRBJ1-1; weak D call: TRBD1 (5 bases). The germline V and J ends were trimmed by 6 bases and 5 bases, with 13 bases remaining between them. The germline gives CDR1 SGHTA, CDR2 FQGTGA. This CDR3 region has 13 residues.

This chain connects TRBV11-2 to TRBJ2-3; TRBD2 agrees at 10 bases. Trimming removed 4 bases from V and 6 bases from J; junction bases left unmatched: 10. Germline V lookup: CDR1 SGHAT, CDR2 FQNNGV. This CDR3 spans 16 amino acids. CDR3 protein: CASSSTERGGLDTQYF. The DNA of the CDR3 is TGTGCCAGCAGCTCCACCGAGCGGGGGGGGTTGGATACGCAGTATTTT.

The chain has TRBV28 and TRBJ2-7, with D possibly TRBD1 on 6 matching bases. CDR3 length equals 13 residues. Germline V gene data show CDR1 as MDHEN and CDR2 as SYDVKM. V lost 6 bases and J lost 3, with 12 bases in between. This CDR3 is CASRVGQHYEQYF. Here the CDR3 DNA reads TGTGCCAGCAGAGTAGGACAGCACTACGAGCAGTACTTC. Looking up the rest from reference TRBV28 and TRBJ2-7 gives the full variable domain: DVKVTQSSRYLVKRTGEKVFLECVQDMDHENMFWYRQDPGLGLRLIYFSYDVKMKEKGDIPEGYSVSREKKERFSLILESASTNQTSMYLCASRVGQHYEQYFGPGTRLTVT.

This chain joins TRBV7-9 and TRBJ1-3; D uncertain. Germline loops: CDR1 SEHNR, CDR2 FQNEAQ (reference sequence). The CDR3 extends over 14 amino acids. V shed 5 bases and J shed 0 bases, with 8 bases lying between them. The CDR3 nucleotides are TGTGCCAGCAGCCGTGGACTCTCTGGAAACACCATATATTTT. It translates to CASSRGLSGNTIYF.

The J gene is TRBJ2-2, the V gene TRBV7-7, with 9 bases matching TRBD1. The V gene end was trimmed by 3 bases and the J gene end by 4 bases; junction bases not matched to a gene: 9. CDR3 size: 17 residues. Germline-derived CDR1 and CDR2 are SSHAT and FNYEAQ (reference sequence). The chain's CDR3 is CASSLAMGTGITGELFF. The CDR3 bases are TGTGCCAGCAGCTTGGCGATGGGGACAGGGATCACCGGGGAGCTGTTTTTT.

The genes are TRBV7-2 and TRBJ1-3; tentatively, D is TRBD1 (5 bases). The V end was cut by 10 bases, the J end by 4 bases, with 14 bases between. This CDR3 contains 13 residues. Germline CDR1 and CDR2: SGHTA and FQGNSA. The CDR3 nucleotides read TGTGCCACCCGGGGGGGGGTGGGAAACACCATATATTTT. Translating it yields CATRGGVGNTIYF.

This chain uses TRBV5-6 with TRBJ2-3; the match to TRBD2 covers 10 bases. The germline V gene has CDR1 SGHDT and CDR2 YYEEEE. The CDR3 contains 15 residues. The V and J ends lost 4 bases and 3 bases, in that order; junction bases with no gene match: 5. CDR3 in amino acids: CASSRSGRITDTQYF. CDR3 nucleotide sequence: TGTGCCAGCAGCCGTAGCGGGAGGATTACAGATACGCAGTATTTT.

The gene calls are TRBV2 and TRBJ2-5; 9 bases match TRBD2. Germline V lookup: CDR1 SNHLY, CDR2 FYNNEI. CDR3 length equals 14 residues. The ends lost 8 bases at V and 4 bases at J; junction bases unmatched: 8. CDR3 residues: CASLGGLASETQYF. The DNA for the CDR3 is TGTGCCAGCTTAGGGGGACTAGCATCAGAGACCCAGTACTTC.

The rearrangement links TRBV7-2 to TRBJ2-2; the D gene is possibly TRBD2 (7 bases). This CDR3 is built from 17 residues. CDR1 is SGHTA, CDR2 FQGNSA, per germline. V was pared by 4 bases and J by 3 bases, with 18 bases between. CDR3: CASSSLGGGPDTGELFF. CDR3 nucleotide sequence: TGTGCCAGCAGCTCCCTAGGGGGAGGGCCTGACACCGGGGAGCTGTTTTTT. The full variable domain, rest sourced from reference TRBV7-2 and TRBJ2-2, is GAGVSQSPSNKVTEKGKDVELRCDPISGHTALYWYRQSLGQGLEFLIYFQGNSAPDKSGLPSDRFSAERTGGSVSTLTIQRTQQEDSAVYLCASSSLGGGPDTGELFFGEGSRLTVL.